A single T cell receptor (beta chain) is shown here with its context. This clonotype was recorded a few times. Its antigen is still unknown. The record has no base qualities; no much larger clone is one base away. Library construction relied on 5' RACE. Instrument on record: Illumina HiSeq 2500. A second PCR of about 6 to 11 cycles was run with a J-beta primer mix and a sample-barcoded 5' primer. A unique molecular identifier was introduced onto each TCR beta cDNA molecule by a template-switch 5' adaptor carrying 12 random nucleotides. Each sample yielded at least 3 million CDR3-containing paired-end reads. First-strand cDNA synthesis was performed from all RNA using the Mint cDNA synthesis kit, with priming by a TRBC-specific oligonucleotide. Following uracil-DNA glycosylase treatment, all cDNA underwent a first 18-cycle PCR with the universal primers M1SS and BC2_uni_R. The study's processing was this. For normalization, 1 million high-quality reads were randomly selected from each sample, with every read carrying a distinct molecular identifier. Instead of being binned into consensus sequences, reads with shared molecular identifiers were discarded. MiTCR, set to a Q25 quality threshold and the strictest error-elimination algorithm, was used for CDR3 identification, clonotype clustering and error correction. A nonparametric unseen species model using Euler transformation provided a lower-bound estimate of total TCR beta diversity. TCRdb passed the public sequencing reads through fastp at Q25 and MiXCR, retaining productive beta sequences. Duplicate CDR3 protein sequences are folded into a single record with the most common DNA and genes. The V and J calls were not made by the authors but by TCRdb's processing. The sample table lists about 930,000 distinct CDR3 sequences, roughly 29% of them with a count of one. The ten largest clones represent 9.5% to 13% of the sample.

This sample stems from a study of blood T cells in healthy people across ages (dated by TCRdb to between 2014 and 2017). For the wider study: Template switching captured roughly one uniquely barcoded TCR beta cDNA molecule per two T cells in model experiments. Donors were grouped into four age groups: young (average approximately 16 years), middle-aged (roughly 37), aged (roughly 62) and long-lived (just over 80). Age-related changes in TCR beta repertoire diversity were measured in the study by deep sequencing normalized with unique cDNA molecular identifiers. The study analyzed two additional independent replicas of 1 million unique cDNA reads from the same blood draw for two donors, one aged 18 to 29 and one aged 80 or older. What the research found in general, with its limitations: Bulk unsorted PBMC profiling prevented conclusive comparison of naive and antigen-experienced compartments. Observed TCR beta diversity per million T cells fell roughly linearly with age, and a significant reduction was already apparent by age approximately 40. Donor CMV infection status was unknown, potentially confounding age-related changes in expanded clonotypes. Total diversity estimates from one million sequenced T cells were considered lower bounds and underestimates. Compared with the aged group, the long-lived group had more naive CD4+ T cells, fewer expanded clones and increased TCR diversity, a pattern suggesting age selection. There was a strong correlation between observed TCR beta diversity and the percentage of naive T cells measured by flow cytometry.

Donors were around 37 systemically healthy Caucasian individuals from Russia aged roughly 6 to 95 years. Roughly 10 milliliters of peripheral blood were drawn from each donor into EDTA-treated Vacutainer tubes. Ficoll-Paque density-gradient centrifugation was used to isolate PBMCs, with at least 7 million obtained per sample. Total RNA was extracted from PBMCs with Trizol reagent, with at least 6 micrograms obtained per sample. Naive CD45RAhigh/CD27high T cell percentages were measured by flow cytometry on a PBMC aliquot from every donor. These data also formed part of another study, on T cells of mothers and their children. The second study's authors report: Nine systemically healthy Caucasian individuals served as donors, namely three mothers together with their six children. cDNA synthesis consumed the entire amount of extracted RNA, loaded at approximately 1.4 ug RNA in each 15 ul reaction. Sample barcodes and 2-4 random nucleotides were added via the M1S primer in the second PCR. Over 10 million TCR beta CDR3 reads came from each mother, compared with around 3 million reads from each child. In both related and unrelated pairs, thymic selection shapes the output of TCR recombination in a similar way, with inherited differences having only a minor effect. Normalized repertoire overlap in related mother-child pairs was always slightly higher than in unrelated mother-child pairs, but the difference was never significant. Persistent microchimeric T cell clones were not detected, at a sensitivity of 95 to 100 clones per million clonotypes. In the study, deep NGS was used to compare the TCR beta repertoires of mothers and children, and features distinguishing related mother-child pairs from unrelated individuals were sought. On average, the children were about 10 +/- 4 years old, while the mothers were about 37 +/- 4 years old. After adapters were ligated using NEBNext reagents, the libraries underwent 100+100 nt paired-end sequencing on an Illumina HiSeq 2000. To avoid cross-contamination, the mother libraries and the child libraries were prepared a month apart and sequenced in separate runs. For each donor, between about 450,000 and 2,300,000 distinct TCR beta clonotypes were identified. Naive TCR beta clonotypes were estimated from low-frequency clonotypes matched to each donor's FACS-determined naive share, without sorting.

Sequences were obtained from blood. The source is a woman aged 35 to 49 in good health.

The bases read TGTGCCATCAGTGAGTACGTAGGGATCTCCTACAATGAGCAGTTCTTC. Its protein product is CAISEYVGISYNEQFF. The rearranged segments are TRBV10-3 and TRBJ2-1; the D gene lacks a confident call. CDR1 and CDR2 (ENHRY, SYGVKD) derive from the germline V gene. Trimming at the junction amounts to 1 base on V and 0 bases on J, and the germline ends lie 10 bases apart. Measured from the cysteine to the phenylalanine, the CDR3 is 16 residues long. Only the CDR3 DNA stays, 48 bases, in frame from base 1.